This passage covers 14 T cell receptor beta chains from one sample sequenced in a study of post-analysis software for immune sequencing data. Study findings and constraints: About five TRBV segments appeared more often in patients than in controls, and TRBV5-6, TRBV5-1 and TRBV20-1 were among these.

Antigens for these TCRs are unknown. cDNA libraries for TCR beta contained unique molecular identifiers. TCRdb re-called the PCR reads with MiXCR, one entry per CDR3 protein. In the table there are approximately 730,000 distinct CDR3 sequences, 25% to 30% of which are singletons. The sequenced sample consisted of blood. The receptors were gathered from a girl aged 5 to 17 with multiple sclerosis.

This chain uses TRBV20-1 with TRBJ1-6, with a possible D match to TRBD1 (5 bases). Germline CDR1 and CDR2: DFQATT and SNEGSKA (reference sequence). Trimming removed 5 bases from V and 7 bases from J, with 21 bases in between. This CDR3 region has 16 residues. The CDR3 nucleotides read TGCAGTGCTCCCGGGGACCTAAGTAGACGGAATTCACCCCTCCACTTT. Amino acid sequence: CSAPGDLSRRNSPLHF.

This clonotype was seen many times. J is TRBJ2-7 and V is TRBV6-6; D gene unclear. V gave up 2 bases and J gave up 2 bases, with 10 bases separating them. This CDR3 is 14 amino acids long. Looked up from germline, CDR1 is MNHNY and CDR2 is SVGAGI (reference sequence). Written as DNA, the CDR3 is TGTGCCAGCAGTTACGGTCCGACCGCCTACGAGCAGTACTTC. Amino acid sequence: CASSYGPTAYEQYF.

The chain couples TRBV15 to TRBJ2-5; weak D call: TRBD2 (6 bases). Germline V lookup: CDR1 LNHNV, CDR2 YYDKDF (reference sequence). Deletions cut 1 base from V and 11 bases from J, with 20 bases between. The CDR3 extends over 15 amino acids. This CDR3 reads CATSRGRGRLNEQYF. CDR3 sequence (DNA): TGTGCCACCAGCAGAGGTCGAGGGAGGTTGAATGAGCAGTACTTC.

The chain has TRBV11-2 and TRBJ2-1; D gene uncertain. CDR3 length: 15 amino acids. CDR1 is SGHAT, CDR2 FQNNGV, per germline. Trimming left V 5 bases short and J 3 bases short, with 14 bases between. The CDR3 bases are TGTGCCAGCAGCCCGCGTAACGGCTACTACAATGAGCAGTTCTTC. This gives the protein CASSPRNGYYNEQFF.

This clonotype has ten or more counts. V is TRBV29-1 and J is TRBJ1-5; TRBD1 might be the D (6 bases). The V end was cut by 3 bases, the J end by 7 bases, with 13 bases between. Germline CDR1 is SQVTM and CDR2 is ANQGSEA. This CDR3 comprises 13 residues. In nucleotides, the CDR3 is TGCAGCGTTGATGAGGGAACAGGGCAGCCCCAGCATTTT. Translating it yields CSVDEGTGQPQHF.

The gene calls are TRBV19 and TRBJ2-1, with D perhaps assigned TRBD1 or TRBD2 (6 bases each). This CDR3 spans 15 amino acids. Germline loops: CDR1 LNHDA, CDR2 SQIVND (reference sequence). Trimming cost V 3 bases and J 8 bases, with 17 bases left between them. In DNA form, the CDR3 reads TGTGCCAGTAGTATGGTCCTAGCGAGGGGGGATGAGCAGTTCTTC. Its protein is CASSMVLARGDEQFF.

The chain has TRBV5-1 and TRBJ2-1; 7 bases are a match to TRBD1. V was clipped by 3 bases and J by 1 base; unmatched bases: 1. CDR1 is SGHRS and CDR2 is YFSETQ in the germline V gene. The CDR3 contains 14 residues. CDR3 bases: TGCGCCAGCAGCTGGGGACAGTCCTACAATGAGCAGTTCTTC. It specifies CASSWGQSYNEQFF.

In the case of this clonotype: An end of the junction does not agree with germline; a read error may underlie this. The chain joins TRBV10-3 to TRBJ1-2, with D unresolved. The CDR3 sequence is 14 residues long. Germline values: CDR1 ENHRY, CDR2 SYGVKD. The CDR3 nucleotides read TGTGCCACCAGTGACGGAGGAACTAACTATGGCTACACCTTC. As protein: CATSDGGTNYGYTF.

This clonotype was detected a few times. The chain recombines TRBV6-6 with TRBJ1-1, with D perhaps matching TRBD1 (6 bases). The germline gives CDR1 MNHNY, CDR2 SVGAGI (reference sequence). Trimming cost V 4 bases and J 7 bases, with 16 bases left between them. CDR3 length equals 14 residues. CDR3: CASSSGAHPYEAFF. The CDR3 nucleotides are TGTGCCAGCAGTTCGGGGGCCCACCCCTATGAAGCTTTCTTT.

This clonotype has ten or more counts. CDR3 amino acids: CASSLRTSGRSSYEQYF. The CDR3 DNA sequence: TGTGCCAGCAGTTTAAGGACTAGCGGGCGGAGCTCCTACGAGCAGTACTTC. V is TRBV27 and J is TRBJ2-7, with TRBD2 matching 11 bases. The CDR3 has 17 residues. The V gene's germline CDR1 is MNHEY and CDR2 SMNVEV (reference sequence). The trim removed 2 bases at V and 0 bases at J, leaving 6 bases unmatched.

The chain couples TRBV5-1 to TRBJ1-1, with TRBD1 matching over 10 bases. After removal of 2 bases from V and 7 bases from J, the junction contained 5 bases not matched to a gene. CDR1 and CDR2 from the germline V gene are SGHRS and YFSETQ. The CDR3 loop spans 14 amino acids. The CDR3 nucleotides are TGCGCCAGCAGCTTACGACAGGGGGCGGGTGAAGCTTTCTTT. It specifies CASSLRQGAGEAFF.

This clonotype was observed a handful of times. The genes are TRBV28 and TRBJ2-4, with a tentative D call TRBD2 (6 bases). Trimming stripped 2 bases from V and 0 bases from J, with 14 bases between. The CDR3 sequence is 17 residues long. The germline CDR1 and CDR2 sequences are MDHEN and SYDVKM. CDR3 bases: TGTGCCAGCAGTTTAGATTGGGAGGACTTAGCCAAAAACATTCAGTACTTC. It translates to CASSLDWEDLAKNIQYF.

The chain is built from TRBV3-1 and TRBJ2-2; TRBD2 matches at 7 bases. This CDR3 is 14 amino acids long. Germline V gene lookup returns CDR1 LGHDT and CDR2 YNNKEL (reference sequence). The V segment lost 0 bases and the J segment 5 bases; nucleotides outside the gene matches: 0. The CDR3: CASSQEGGTGELFF. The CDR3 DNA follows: TGTGCCAGCAGCCAAGAGGGGGGGACCGGGGAGCTGTTTTTT. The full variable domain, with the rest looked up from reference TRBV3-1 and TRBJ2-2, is DTAVSQTPKYLVTQMGNDKSIKCEQNLGHDTMYWYKQDSKKFLKIMFSYNNKELIINETVPNRFSPKSPDKAHLNLHINSLELGDSAVYFCASSQEGGTGELFFGEGSRLTVL.

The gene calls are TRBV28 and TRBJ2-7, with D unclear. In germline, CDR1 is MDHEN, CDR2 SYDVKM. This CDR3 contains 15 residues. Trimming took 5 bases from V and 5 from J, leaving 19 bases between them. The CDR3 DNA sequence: TGTGCCAGCAGTCCCAAGTATTTAAGACGCGACGAGCAGTACTTC. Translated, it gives CASSPKYLRRDEQYF.